The clone carrying this TCR beta chain was detected ten times or more. The antigen is unknown. Participants, patients aged 18 to 65, had newly diagnosed hyperthyroidism with a duration under 2 months. Exclusions: uncontrolled infection, other autoimmune disease, pregnancy, lactation. The data were taken from a study of T cells in Graves' hyperthyroidism and ophthalmopathy. Study-wide findings and caveats: Expanded thyroid clonotypes (above 0.001) were mostly also found in blood. Model output signaled ophthalmopathy a median approximately 6.2 months ahead of onset.

The germline gives CDR1 SNHLY, CDR2 FYNNEI. This CDR3 spans 15 amino acids. The V and J ends lost 6 bases and 6 bases respectively, with 17 bases between them. Amplified regions were TCR beta CDR3 sequences from RNA transcripts. With the HTBI primer set, the TCR CDR3 went through a first round of RT-PCR. MiXCR, applied by TCRdb to the multiplex PCR reads, yields one record per CDR3 protein. This sample has 600,000 to 900,000 distinct CDR3 sequences, with about 17% found just once. This TCR came from a young man with Graves' hyperthyroidism. Specimen: blood. The chain carries TRBV2 and TRBJ1-4; the D gene is possibly TRBD1 (6 bases). CDR3 sequence reads: CASSKTGLGDEKLFF. The CDR3 DNA reads as TGTGCCAGCAGCAAAACAGGGTTGGGGGATGAAAAACTGTTTTTT.